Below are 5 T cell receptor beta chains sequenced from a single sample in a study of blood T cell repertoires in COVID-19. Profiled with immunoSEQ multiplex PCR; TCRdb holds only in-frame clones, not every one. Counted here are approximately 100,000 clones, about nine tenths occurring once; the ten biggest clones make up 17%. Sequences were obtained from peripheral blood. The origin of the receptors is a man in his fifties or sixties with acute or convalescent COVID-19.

The CDR3 nucleotides are TGCGCCAGCAGCCAAGATCTGGAAGCTAGCGGGGGCAATGGGGAGACCCAGTACTTC. This codes for CASSQDLEASGGNGETQYF. The gene calls are TRBV4-1 and TRBJ2-5; the match to TRBD2 covers 10 bases. CDR1 and CDR2 (germline): MGHRA, YSYEKL. V shed 0 bases and J 5 bases; nucleotides not matched to a gene: 15. This CDR3 has 19 amino acids.

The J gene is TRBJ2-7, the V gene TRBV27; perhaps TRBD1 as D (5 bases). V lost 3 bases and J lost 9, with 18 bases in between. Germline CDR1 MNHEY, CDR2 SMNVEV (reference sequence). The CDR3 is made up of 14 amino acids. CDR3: CASSFDSLGPRQYF. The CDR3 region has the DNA TGTGCCAGCAGTTTCGACAGCTTAGGGCCTCGGCAGTACTTC.

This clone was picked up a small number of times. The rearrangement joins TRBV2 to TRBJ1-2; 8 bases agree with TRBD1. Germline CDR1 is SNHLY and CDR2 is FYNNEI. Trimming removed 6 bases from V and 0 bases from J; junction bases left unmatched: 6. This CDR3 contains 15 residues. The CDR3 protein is CASSRTGSANYGYTF. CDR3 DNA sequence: TGTGCCAGCAGCAGGACAGGGTCAGCTAACTATGGCTACACCTTC.

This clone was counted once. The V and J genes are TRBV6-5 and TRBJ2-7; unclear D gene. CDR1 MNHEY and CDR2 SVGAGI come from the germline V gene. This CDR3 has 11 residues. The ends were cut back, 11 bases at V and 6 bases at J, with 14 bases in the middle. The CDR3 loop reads CADGDWSEQYF. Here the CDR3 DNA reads TGTGCCGACGGAGATTGGTCCGAGCAGTACTTC.

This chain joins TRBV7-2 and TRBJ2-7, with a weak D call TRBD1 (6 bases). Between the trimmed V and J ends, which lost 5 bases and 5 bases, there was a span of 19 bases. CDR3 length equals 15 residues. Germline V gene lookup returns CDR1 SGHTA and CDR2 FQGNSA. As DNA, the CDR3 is TGTGCCAGCAGCGCCGACGGGGCCAGGGGCAACGAGCAGTACTTC. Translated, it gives CASSADGARGNEQYF.